Only a few counts were recorded for the clone carrying this T cell receptor beta chain. The record originates from a study of blood T cell repertoires in COVID-19. Study summary: Samples came from the United States, Italy and Spain, spanning acute and convalescent COVID-19. In each case, the material was cDNA or gDNA derived from T cells, B-cell-depleted T cells, or PBMCs.

In the authors' methods: Quantification of nucleated cells was approximated via reference gene primer amplification. The method was immunoSEQ multiplex PCR; TCRdb's version includes in-frame clones alone and lacks a portion of them. That table supplies the V and J calls and clone size; D and trimming were determined from the DNA. This table has 310,000 or so clones, around nine tenths appearing once. Trimming shortened V by 10 bases and J by 7 bases, and 16 bases separated the two germline ends. CDR1 is KGHDR, CDR2 SFDVKD, per germline. The CDR3 is 13 residues long. Patients of the Seattle cohort, enrolled during active infection, were followed longitudinally.

The TCR was taken from a woman aged 25 to 39 with COVID-19, enrolled during active disease. Sequences were obtained from peripheral blood. The chain combines TRBV24-1 with TRBJ1-5, with D tentatively TRBD1 (6 bases). The CDR3 DNA follows: TGTGCCACGAGGGGGGGGCGAGACCAGCCCCAGCATTTT. The encoded protein is CATRGGRDQPQHF.